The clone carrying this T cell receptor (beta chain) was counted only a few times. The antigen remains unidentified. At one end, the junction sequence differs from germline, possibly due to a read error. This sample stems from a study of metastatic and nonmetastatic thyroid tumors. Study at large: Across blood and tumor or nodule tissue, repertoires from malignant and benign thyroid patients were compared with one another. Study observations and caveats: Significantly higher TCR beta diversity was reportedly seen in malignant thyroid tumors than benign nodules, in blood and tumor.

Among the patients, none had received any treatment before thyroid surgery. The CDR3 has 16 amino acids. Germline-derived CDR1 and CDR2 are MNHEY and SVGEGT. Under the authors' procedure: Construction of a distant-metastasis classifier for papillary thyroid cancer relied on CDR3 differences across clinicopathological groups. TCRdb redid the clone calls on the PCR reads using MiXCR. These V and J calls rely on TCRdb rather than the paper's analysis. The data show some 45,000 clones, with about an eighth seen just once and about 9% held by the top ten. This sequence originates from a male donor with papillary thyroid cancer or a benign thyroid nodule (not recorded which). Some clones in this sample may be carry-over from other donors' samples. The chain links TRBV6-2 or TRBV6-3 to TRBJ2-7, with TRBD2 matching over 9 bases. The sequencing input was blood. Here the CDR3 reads CASSNSFGGRADEQYF. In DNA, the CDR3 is TGTGCCAGCAGTAACTCGTTTGGCGGGAGGGCCGACGAGCAGTACTTC.